Presented here are 30 T cell receptor beta chains from one specimen sequenced in a study of blood T cell repertoires in COVID-19. The assay was immunoSEQ multiplex PCR, and TCRdb's table has in-frame clones only and misses some. The table records some 230,000 clones, approximately 83% of them present only once. The sample consisted of peripheral blood. All receptors come from a woman aged 30 to 39 who had recovered from COVID-19.

The chain combines TRBV19 with TRBJ2-7, with 15 nucleotides matching TRBD2. V lost 6 bases to trimming and J lost 3 bases; unmatched junction nucleotides: 6. Germline assignment: CDR1 LNHDA and CDR2 SQIVND (reference sequence). The CDR3 loop spans 16 amino acids. As DNA, the CDR3 is TGTGCCAGTAGCATTGGGACTAGCGGGAGGATCTACGAGCAGTACTTC. Protein: CASSIGTSGRIYEQYF.

This chain joins TRBV21-1 and TRBJ1-2; the tabulated D call, TRBD1, remains unverified against the DNA. TRBV21-1 is tagged as a pseudogene. The CDR3 extends over 14 amino acids. The CDR3 bases are TGTGCCAGCAGGAGGACAGGGATTCACTATGGCTACACCTTC. Translation: CASRRTGIHYGYTF.

This chain connects TRBV19 to TRBJ2-7; possibly TRBD1 for D (5 bases). This CDR3 is built from 14 residues. Germline loops: CDR1 LNHDA, CDR2 SQIVND (reference sequence). Trimming pared 4 bases from V and 3 bases from J, leaving 13 bases between. The CDR3 bases are TGTGCCAGTAGTAGTCAGGGTCCCTTCTACGAGCAGTACTTC. This sequence encodes CASSSQGPFYEQYF.

V gene TRBV30 combines with J gene TRBJ2-1; a possible D gene is TRBD2 (6 bases). The CDR3 has 15 amino acids. Per germline, CDR1 GTSNPN and CDR2 SVGIG (reference sequence). The V end lost 3 bases, the J end lost 0 bases, and 12 bases lay between the germline ends. CDR3 region: CAWSRLGSSYNEQFF. For the CDR3, the DNA is TGTGCCTGGAGCAGACTAGGGAGCTCCTACAATGAGCAGTTCTTC.

The chain has TRBV19 and TRBJ2-3, with TRBD2 matching over 11 bases. Germline V gene lookup returns CDR1 LNHDA and CDR2 SQIVND (reference sequence). Unmatched junction bases numbered 10, after V lost 11 bases and J lost 3 bases. This CDR3 is built from 15 residues. CDR3 DNA sequence: TGTGCCTCACGGACTAGCGGGCCAAGAACAGATACGCAGTATTTT. This sequence encodes CASRTSGPRTDTQYF. The entire variable domain, with the rest obtained from reference TRBV19 and TRBJ2-3, is as follows: DGGITQSPKYLFRKEGQNVTLSCEQNLNHDAMYWYRQDPGQGLRLIYYSQIVNDFQKGDIAEGYSVSREKKESFPLTVTSAQKNPTAFYLCASRTSGPRTDTQYFGPGTRLTVL.

The rearrangement uses TRBV27 and TRBJ2-2; 9 bases fit TRBD2. J gave up 3 bases and V 7 bases, and 9 bases lay outside the gene matches. The CDR3 length is 16 residues. Germline loops: CDR1 MNHEY, CDR2 SMNVEV (reference sequence). The CDR3 sequence: CASTTWRGGHTGELFF. The DNA for the CDR3 is TGTGCCAGCACCACCTGGCGGGGGGGTCACACCGGGGAGCTGTTTTTT.

The V gene is TRBV6-5, the J gene TRBJ2-7, with a tentative D call TRBD1 (6 bases). Germline V CDR1 and CDR2: MNHEY, SVGAGI. Trimming took 3 bases from V and 3 from J, leaving 12 bases between them. CDR3 size: 14 residues. This CDR3 is CASSYRTAGYEQYF. As DNA, the CDR3 is TGTGCCAGCAGTTATCGGACAGCCGGCTACGAGCAGTACTTC.

This chain connects TRBV5-1 to TRBJ2-7; possible D gene TRBD1, 6 bases. CDR1 is SGHRS, CDR2 YFSETQ, per germline. V was trimmed by 4 bases and J by 2 bases, leaving 16 bases between them. The CDR3 consists of 15 residues. For the CDR3, the DNA is TGCGCCAGCAGCCCACGGACAGACCCGACCTACGAGCAGTACTTC. The encoded protein is CASSPRTDPTYEQYF.

V usage is TRBV5-6 and J usage is TRBJ1-1; D is possibly TRBD1 (5 bases). The CDR3 sequence is 16 residues long. V dropped 0 bases and J dropped 0 bases, with 12 bases sitting between them. Germline CDR1 is SGHDT and CDR2 is YYEEEE. The CDR3 DNA reads TGTGCCAGCAGCTTGGAAACAGGTTCTATGAACACTGAAGCTTTCTTT. Amino acids: CASSLETGSMNTEAFF.

The chain uses TRBV5-4 and TRBJ2-3, with 8 bases identical to TRBD2. J lost 9 bases, V lost 0 bases, and 9 bases had no gene match. This CDR3 region has 15 residues. Looked up from germline, CDR1 is SGHNT and CDR2 is YYREEE (reference sequence). CDR3 region: CASSLVLSGIGTQYF. In nucleotides, the CDR3 is TGTGCCAGCAGCTTGGTTCTTAGCGGGATTGGCACGCAGTATTTT.

The rearrangement joins TRBV11-3 to TRBJ2-5, with 9 positions matching TRBD1. J lost 3 bases, V lost 3 bases, and 2 bases had no gene match. In germline, CDR1 is SGHNT, CDR2 YENEEA. The CDR3 sequence is 14 residues long. The CDR3 coding sequence is TGTGCCAGCAGCTTCGGGACAGGGAAAGAGACCCAGTACTTC. Translated: CASSFGTGKETQYF.

This clone appeared once. The rearrangement links TRBV2 to TRBJ2-7; 8 bases fit TRBD1. V trimming: 11 bases; J trimming: 4 bases; junction bases outside the gene matches: 7. Germline-derived CDR1 and CDR2 are SNHLY and FYNNEI. The CDR3 covers 12 residues. This CDR3 reads CASQGDVYEQYF. CDR3 bases: TGTGCCTCACAGGGGGATGTTTACGAGCAGTACTTC.

The chain combines TRBV28 with TRBJ1-5, with 7 positions matching TRBD1. Germline trimming cut 3 bases from V and 9 bases from J; bases unmatched to any gene: 11. CDR3 length: 15 residues. Per the germline V gene, CDR1 is MDHEN and CDR2 is SYDVKM. CDR3 residues: CASSLIDRAQRPQHF. Written as DNA, the CDR3 is TGTGCCAGCAGTTTGATCGACAGGGCCCAACGGCCCCAGCATTTT.

This chain joins TRBV24-1 and TRBJ2-1; unclear D gene. The CDR3 totals 14 residues. Germline V lookup: CDR1 KGHDR, CDR2 SFDVKD. The germline V and J ends were trimmed by 1 base and 8 bases, with 11 bases remaining between them. The CDR3 spells CATSDFLTSDEQFF. CDR3 in DNA: TGTGCCACCAGTGATTTTTTAACCTCAGATGAGCAGTTCTTC.

This clone was counted once. The rearrangement links TRBV7-3 to TRBJ1-6; D not resolved. Germline CDR1 SGHTA, CDR2 FQGTGA. Trimming removed 4 bases from V and 7 bases from J, with 8 bases in between. The CDR3 sequence is 13 residues long. The CDR3 nucleotides read TGTGCCAGCAGCTCCGACATAAATTCACCCCTCCACTTT. Translating it yields CASSSDINSPLHF. The full variable domain, its missing parts supplied by reference TRBV7-3 and TRBJ1-6, is GAGVSQTPSNKVTEKGKYVELRCDPISGHTALYWYRQSLGQGPEFLIYFQGTGAADDSGLPNDRFFAVRPEGSVSTLKIQRTERGDSAVYLCASSSDINSPLHFGNGTRLTVT.

The table lists this clone with a count of one. V usage is TRBV7-9 and J usage is TRBJ1-2, with TRBD1 matching 7 bases. CDR1 and CDR2 (germline): SEHNR, FQNEAQ (reference sequence). This CDR3 region has 13 residues. V dropped 4 bases and J dropped 7; count of bases not matched to a gene: 6. This CDR3 reads CASSSQGSGGYTF. CDR3 DNA: TGTGCCAGCAGCTCACAGGGGTCCGGTGGCTACACCTTC.

This chain uses TRBV28 with TRBJ2-7, with D possibly being TRBD2 (6 bases). Between the trimmed V and J ends, which lost 6 bases and 2 bases, there was a span of 11 bases. The CDR3 loop spans 13 amino acids. Germline assignment: CDR1 MDHEN and CDR2 SYDVKM. Here the CDR3 DNA reads TGTGCCAGCAGCTGCGTAGCGGCCTACGAGCAGTACTTC. Amino acid sequence: CASSCVAAYEQYF. Using reference TRBV28 and TRBJ2-7 for the parts outside the CDR3, the full variable domain is DVKVTQSSRYLVKRTGEKVFLECVQDMDHENMFWYRQDPGLGLRLIYFSYDVKMKEKGDIPEGYSVSREKKERFSLILESASTNQTSMYLCASSCVAAYEQYFGPGTRLTVT.

The chain carries TRBV9 and TRBJ1-1; D is possibly TRBD1 (5 bases). Trimming left V 4 bases short and J 1 base short, with 11 bases between. This CDR3 comprises 14 residues. Looked up from germline, CDR1 is SGDLS and CDR2 is YYNGEE. CDR3 protein: CASSPSGGNTEAFF. The CDR3 DNA reads TGTGCCAGCAGCCCTTCGGGGGGGAACACTGAAGCTTTCTTT.

The chain links TRBV7-2 to TRBJ2-1; D possibly corresponds to TRBD2 (5 bases). There are 14 residues in the CDR3. Germline lookup yields CDR1 SGHTA and CDR2 FQGNSA. V was cut by 7 bases and J by 7 bases, with 17 bases left in between. Here the CDR3 reads CASTLSTGLNEQFF. CDR3 in DNA: TGTGCCAGCACCTTGAGCACGGGGTTGAATGAGCAGTTCTTC.

The V gene is TRBV30, the J gene TRBJ2-7; possibly TRBD2 for D (6 bases). Germline V lookup: CDR1 GTSNPN, CDR2 SVGIG (reference sequence). The V end lost 1 base, the J end lost 5 bases, and 18 bases lay between the germline ends. This CDR3 comprises 15 residues. The CDR3, as DNA: TGTGCCTGGAGTGCCGGTGGGGGGACGGGGAACGAGCAGTACTTC. Translation gives CAWSAGGGTGNEQYF.

CDR3 DNA: TGTGCCAGCAAAAAGCCCAGCGGGAGAAGGAATGAGCAGTTCTTC. Its translation: CASKKPSGRRNEQFF. The chain recombines TRBV6-5 with TRBJ2-1; TRBD2 matches at 8 bases. Germline-derived CDR1 and CDR2 are MNHEY and SVGAGI. This CDR3 region has 15 residues. Losses at the gene ends were 7 bases for V and 7 bases for J; bases not matched to a gene: 12.

This chain uses TRBV9 with TRBJ2-7, with D maybe TRBD2 (6 bases). The germline V gene encodes CDR1 SGDLS and CDR2 YYNGEE. CDR3 length: 15 residues. Between the trimmed V and J ends, which lost 0 bases and 3 bases, there was a span of 13 bases. The CDR3 nucleotides are TGTGCCAGCAGCGTAGCCGGGGGTCTGGGCTACGAGCAGTACTTC. This encodes CASSVAGGLGYEQYF.

The J gene is TRBJ2-5, the V gene TRBV24-1; possibly TRBD2 for D (5 bases). V was trimmed by 1 base and J by 10 bases, leaving 15 bases between them. The CDR3 has 14 residues. In germline, CDR1 is KGHDR, CDR2 SFDVKD. The chain's CDR3 is CATSDFLTPRDQYF. Here the CDR3 DNA reads TGTGCCACCAGTGATTTCTTGACACCCCGGGACCAGTACTTC.

Here the CDR3 reads CASSQEGLAGAFSTDTQYF. The CDR3 region has the DNA TGCGCCAGCAGCCAAGAGGGGCTAGCGGGAGCATTTAGCACAGATACGCAGTATTTT. This chain links TRBV4-1 with TRBJ2-3; TRBD2 agrees at 10 bases. V lost 0 bases, J lost 0 bases, and 9 bases stayed unmatched. Germline CDR1 is MGHRA and CDR2 is YSYEKL. The CDR3 is made up of 19 amino acids.

The chain employs TRBV14 and TRBJ1-2; D gene uncertain. This CDR3 has 13 amino acids. The V end was cut by 3 bases, the J end by 2 bases, with 7 bases between. Germline V gives CDR1 SGHDN, CDR2 FVKESK. CDR3 in amino acids: CASSHELNYGYTF. For the CDR3, the DNA is TGTGCCAGCAGCCATGAGTTAAACTATGGCTACACCTTC.

The sample holds one count of this clone. V gene TRBV27 combines with J gene TRBJ2-7; TRBD1 is a possible D gene (5 bases). The V gene's germline CDR1 is MNHEY and CDR2 SMNVEV (reference sequence). The CDR3 is 16 amino acids. Trimming took off 0 bases at V and 0 bases at J, with 12 bases between the two ends. The CDR3 DNA is TGTGCCAGCAGTTTATCCGTTGGACACACCTCCTACGAGCAGTACTTC. It encodes CASSLSVGHTSYEQYF.

This clone appeared a few times. The chain links TRBV12-2 to TRBJ1-5; no DNA check was done on the table's D call, TRBD1. TRBV12-2 is a recognized pseudogene. This CDR3 contains 14 residues. The DNA for the CDR3 is TGTGCAAGTCACAGGGAGATCGGCAATCAGCCCCAGCATTTT. Protein: CASHREIGNQPQHF.

To note about this clone: Other DNA sequences within the sample encode an identical CDR3. This rearrangement joins TRBV9 to TRBJ2-1; 11 bases line up with TRBD2. Germline-derived CDR1 and CDR2 are SGDLS and YYNGEE. Losses at the gene ends were 2 bases for V and 7 bases for J; bases not matched to a gene: 5. The CDR3 extends over 15 amino acids. CDR3 bases: TGTGCCAGCAGCGTCACTAGCGGGAGTGGGAATGAGCAGTTCTTC. Translating it yields CASSVTSGSGNEQFF.

This clone has just one count. This CDR3 reads CASSRDRGLSEKLFF. The CDR3 DNA sequence: TGTGCCAGTAGTCGCGACAGGGGCTTAAGTGAAAAACTGTTTTTT. The rearrangement uses TRBV19 and TRBJ1-4; TRBD1 matches 8 bases. V shed 5 bases and J 7 bases; nucleotides not matched to a gene: 9. The CDR3 length is 15 residues. CDR1 is LNHDA, CDR2 SQIVND, per germline (reference sequence).

The V and J genes are TRBV13 and TRBJ2-7, with 11 bases identical to TRBD1. This CDR3 contains 14 residues. Germline V gene data show CDR1 as PRHDT and CDR2 as FYEKMQ (reference sequence). With V trimmed by 5 bases and J by 3 bases, 3 bases remained unmatched. The DNA of the CDR3 is TGTGCCAGCAGCCGGGGGACAGGGGGCTACGAGCAGTACTTC. This gives the protein CASSRGTGGYEQYF.